The 29 T cell receptor beta chains reported below all come from one sample, sequenced in a study of T cell clones after liver transplantation. Sequencing was performed with immunoSEQ multiplex PCR; in TCRdb, only in-frame clones are kept and a portion is missing. The sample has 75,000 to 95,000 clones, around four fifths seen once. Sequenced material: CD4+ T cells from blood, taken less than 50 months after liver transplant. Receptors were obtained from a human patient who received a liver transplant. Some T cells may originate from the graft donor.

The rearrangement joins TRBV19 to TRBJ2-7; 8 nucleotides agree with TRBD1. After removal of 4 bases from V and 1 base from J, the junction contained 3 bases not matched to a gene. CDR1 and CDR2 from the germline V gene are LNHDA and SQIVND (reference sequence). This CDR3 has 14 amino acids. The CDR3 spells CASSTGTGSYEQYF. CDR3 nucleotide sequence: TGTGCCAGTAGTACCGGGACAGGATCCTACGAGCAGTACTTC.

This chain uses TRBV4-1 with TRBJ2-1; D is possibly TRBD1 (6 bases). Trimming shortened V by 0 bases and J by 1 base, and 25 bases separated the two germline ends. The germline V gene has CDR1 MGHRA and CDR2 YSYEKL. This CDR3 has 21 amino acids. CDR3 DNA sequence: TGCGCCAGCAGCCAAGAGGGTGGGGGTGGCACAGGGAAGAGGTCCTACAATGAGCAGTTCTTC. Encoded protein: CASSQEGGGGTGKRSYNEQFF.

This clone was seen only once. The chain recombines TRBV7-9 with TRBJ1-1; 8 bases fit TRBD1. The germline V gene has CDR1 SEHNR and CDR2 FQNEAQ (reference sequence). V gave up 1 base and J gave up 5 bases; unmatched junction bases: 6. The CDR3 consists of 15 residues. The CDR3 DNA reads TGTGCCAGCAGCTTAGACAGGGGGGCACGGACTGAAGCTTTCTTT. Translated, it gives CASSLDRGARTEAFF.

V and J are TRBV11-1 and TRBJ2-3; D may be TRBD1 (6 bases). V lost 5 bases, J lost 0 bases, and 15 bases lay in between. The germline V gene has CDR1 SGHAT and CDR2 FQDESV (reference sequence). CDR3 size: 16 residues. The CDR3 protein is CASSAPTGSSTDTQYF. The CDR3 DNA sequence: TGTGCCAGCAGCGCCCCGACAGGATCTAGCACAGATACGCAGTATTTT.

This sequence joins TRBV6-5 and TRBJ1-2; D ambiguous. Trimming left V 2 bases short and J 8 bases short, with 12 bases between. CDR3 length: 13 amino acids. Germline values: CDR1 MNHEY, CDR2 SVGAGI. The CDR3 reads CASSYKGSHGYTF. For the CDR3, the DNA is TGTGCCAGCAGTTACAAAGGTTCCCACGGCTACACCTTC.

This chain links TRBV18 with TRBJ2-7; TRBD1 might be the D (5 bases). Germline lookup yields CDR1 KGHSH and CDR2 LQKENI. V was pared by 5 bases and J by 3 bases, with 14 bases between. The CDR3 is 14 residues long. DNA for the CDR3: TGTGCCAGCTCATCAGGGCGCCAGCACTACGAGCAGTACTTC. This encodes CASSSGRQHYEQYF.

The chain couples TRBV4-2 to TRBJ1-4; 11 bases are a match to TRBD1. V shed 0 bases and J 7 bases; nucleotides not matched to a gene: 10. Germline CDR1 reads LGHNA; CDR2 reads YNFKEQ. This CDR3 is built from 18 residues. The CDR3 DNA reads TGTGCCAGCAGCCAAGAGATAGGACAGGGGGCGCCGGCTGAAAAACTGTTTTTT. Protein product: CASSQEIGQGAPAEKLFF.

The chain recombines TRBV4-3 with TRBJ2-1; 8 positions agree with TRBD2. The CDR3 loop spans 14 amino acids. Germline V gives CDR1 LGHNA, CDR2 YSLEER. V lost 1 base to trimming and J lost 9 bases; unmatched junction nucleotides: 5. The CDR3: CASSQAGGPTEQFF. The CDR3 DNA reads TGCGCCAGCAGCCAAGCGGGGGGGCCTACTGAGCAGTTCTTC.

The chain joins TRBV7-2 to TRBJ1-5, with 7 positions matching TRBD1. CDR3 length equals 15 residues. In germline, CDR1 is SGHTA, CDR2 FQGNSA. Unmatched junction bases numbered 4, after V lost 5 bases and J lost 0 bases. The CDR3 spells CASSLTGNSNQPQHF. The CDR3 region has the DNA TGTGCCAGCAGCCTGACAGGGAATAGCAATCAGCCCCAGCATTTT.

V is TRBV19 and J is TRBJ2-7; 13 positions agree with TRBD2. The CDR3 runs to 15 residues. The V gene's germline CDR1 is LNHDA and CDR2 SQIVND (reference sequence). Trimming at V came to 4 bases and at J to 6 bases, leaving 6 bases not matched to a gene. CDR3 DNA sequence: TGTGCCAGTAGTACTCGACTAGCGGGAGGCCGCGAGCAGTACTTC. The encoded protein is CASSTRLAGGREQYF.

V usage is TRBV28 and J usage is TRBJ2-7; no reliable D call. The length of the CDR3 is 12 residues. V was trimmed by 10 bases and J by 1 base, leaving 11 bases between them. In germline, CDR1 is MDHEN, CDR2 SYDVKM. The CDR3 is CATQEPSYEQYF. The CDR3 DNA follows: TGTGCCACTCAAGAACCATCCTACGAGCAGTACTTC.

The chain combines TRBV14 with TRBJ1-1; D call uncertain. The CDR3 length is 14 residues. Germline V gene data show CDR1 as SGHDN and CDR2 as FVKESK. The V end was cut by 3 bases, the J end by 4 bases, with 12 bases between. The CDR3 region is CASSHGGLGTEAFF. For the CDR3, the DNA is TGTGCCAGCAGCCATGGAGGCCTGGGCACTGAAGCTTTCTTT.

This chain joins TRBV7-3 and TRBJ2-1; possibly TRBD2 for D (6 bases). Trimming stripped 3 bases from V and 10 bases from J, with 10 bases between. The CDR3 is 12 residues long. In germline, CDR1 is SGHTA, CDR2 FQGTGA. The CDR3 bases are TGTGCCAGCAGCTTCGGCGCGGGAGAGCAGTTCTTC. Translating gives CASSFGAGEQFF.

The table lists this clone with a count of one. The rearrangement uses TRBV25-1 and TRBJ2-7; 8 positions agree with TRBD1. Germline loops: CDR1 MGHDK, CDR2 SYGVNS. V was clipped by 6 bases and J by 5 bases; unmatched bases: 9. The CDR3 spans 14 residues. CDR3 sequence (DNA): TGTGCCAGCAGCCCCGACAGGGGCGTGGACGAGCAGTACTTC. It is translated as CASSPDRGVDEQYF.

The gene calls are TRBV9 and TRBJ2-3, with 8 bases identical to TRBD2. CDR3 length equals 15 residues. CDR1 SGDLS and CDR2 YYNGEE come from the germline V gene. V dropped 4 bases and J dropped 2; count of bases not matched to a gene: 6. CDR3 coding DNA: TGTGCCAGCAGCTTTAGCGGGGACTCCACAGATACGCAGTATTTT. Translating it yields CASSFSGDSTDTQYF.

Written as DNA, the CDR3 is TGTGCCAGCTATGGCACAGATACGCAGTATTTT. This encodes CASYGTDTQYF. J is TRBJ2-3 and V is TRBV2, with no clear D. Germline-derived CDR1 and CDR2 are SNHLY and FYNNEI. CDR3 length: 11 residues. V lost 8 bases, J lost 1 base, and 4 bases lay in between.

The chain employs TRBV30 and TRBJ1-5; 9 bases match TRBD1. This CDR3 comprises 14 residues. Germline V lookup: CDR1 GTSNPN, CDR2 SVGIG (reference sequence). Trimming cost V 2 bases and J 7 bases; bases outside gene matches: 6. CDR3 protein: CAWSLTGGFQPQHF. CDR3 in DNA: TGTGCCTGGAGTTTGACAGGGGGTTTCCAGCCCCAGCATTTT.

This clone was seen only once. The chain recombines TRBV5-5 with TRBJ2-7, with D perhaps matching TRBD1 (5 bases). The CDR3 contains 14 residues. In germline, CDR1 is SGHKS, CDR2 YYEKEE (reference sequence). V was clipped by 0 bases and J by 3 bases, with 10 bases between them. CDR3 sequence (DNA): TGTGCCAGCAGCTTGGACAGGAACAACTACGAGCAGTACTTC. Translated, it gives CASSLDRNNYEQYF.

V gene TRBV4-3 combines with J gene TRBJ1-1; tentative D call: TRBD1 (5 bases). The CDR3 loop spans 13 amino acids. Deletions cut 3 bases from V and 7 bases from J, with 12 bases between. Germline V lookup: CDR1 LGHNA, CDR2 YSLEER. Written as DNA, the CDR3 is TGCGCCAGCAGCCACCTCAGGGAGGATGAAGCTTTCTTT. Protein product: CASSHLREDEAFF.

Details on this clone: An end of the junction does not agree with germline; a read error may underlie this. J is TRBJ1-4 and V is TRBV6-4; 10 nucleotides agree with TRBD1. CDR1 MRHNA and CDR2 SNTAGT come from the germline V gene. The CDR3 is 12 residues long. The CDR3 is CASSARTGTGAF. The CDR3 DNA is TGTGCCAGCAGTGCTCGCACCGGGACAGGGGCTTTT.

This chain joins TRBV12-5 and TRBJ2-5; D is perhaps TRBD1 (5 bases). The CDR3 sequence is 12 residues long. V lost 4 bases, J lost 4 bases, and 7 bases lay in between. Germline V gene sequence: CDR1 LGHNT, CDR2 FRNRAP. The CDR3 loop is CASGSQGETQYF. The CDR3 DNA reads TGTGCTAGTGGTTCTCAGGGAGAGACCCAGTACTTC.

V is TRBV9 and J is TRBJ1-2; D gene ambiguous. V was cut by 4 bases and J by 4 bases, with 14 bases left in between. This CDR3 contains 14 residues. In germline, CDR1 is SGDLS, CDR2 YYNGEE. CDR3 sequence: CASSPYGHLYGYTF. The DNA of the CDR3 is TGTGCCAGCAGCCCATACGGGCACCTCTATGGCTACACCTTC.

The CDR3 DNA reads as TGTGCCAGCAGCGTCGGGGGGGGTGCGGGCACAGATACGCAGTATTTT. It encodes CASSVGGGAGTDTQYF. The chain couples TRBV7-2 to TRBJ2-3; TRBD2 matches at 8 bases. The CDR3 spans 16 residues. V shed 5 bases, J shed 1 base, and the junction held 8 bases outside the gene matches. Looked up from germline, CDR1 is SGHTA and CDR2 is FQGNSA.

The chain joins TRBV11-2 to TRBJ1-4, with a weak D call TRBD1 (6 bases). This CDR3 has 14 residues. CDR1 SGHAT and CDR2 FQNNGV come from the germline V gene. V lost 5 bases, J lost 8 bases, and 15 bases lay in between. CDR3 protein: CASSLGSQGEKLFF. The CDR3 nucleotides read TGTGCCAGCAGCCTAGGATCCCAGGGGGAAAAACTGTTTTTT.

The J gene is TRBJ1-1, the V gene TRBV11-2, with TRBD1 as a possible D gene (6 bases). This CDR3 has 14 amino acids. CDR1 and CDR2 from the germline V gene are SGHAT and FQNNGV. The V gene lost 3 bases and the J gene lost 8 bases, with 16 bases spanning the gap. The CDR3 region has the DNA TGTGCCAGCAGCTTCGAAAATTTGGGGACAGAAGCTTTCTTT. This sequence encodes CASSFENLGTEAFF.

The chain couples TRBV5-6 to TRBJ2-7; 12 bases map to TRBD1. J lost 7 bases, V lost 5 bases, and 7 bases had no gene match. The length of the CDR3 is 14 residues. Germline V gives CDR1 SGHDT, CDR2 YYEEEE. CDR3 DNA: TGTGCCAGCAGGGCCGGGACAGGGGGCGGGGAGCAGTACTTC. Its translation is CASRAGTGGGEQYF.

V and J are TRBV30 and TRBJ2-1, with 8 bases matching TRBD2. The CDR3 spans 15 residues. Germline lookup yields CDR1 GTSNPN and CDR2 SVGIG (reference sequence). V was clipped by 8 bases and J by 2 bases; unmatched bases: 11. The CDR3 DNA reads as TGTGCCAGTTCACGAGGAGCGGGGGCCTACAATGAGCAGTTCTTC. Its translation is CASSRGAGAYNEQFF.

The rearrangement links TRBV5-1 to TRBJ2-7; no definite D call. The CDR3 spans 15 residues. The ends were cut back, 4 bases at V and 2 bases at J, with 16 bases in the middle. Germline V gives CDR1 SGHRS, CDR2 YFSETQ. The CDR3 DNA is TGCGCCAGCAGCACCCGTATCGGTGTAGCCTACGAGCAGTACTTC. The encoded protein is CASSTRIGVAYEQYF. The full variable domain, completed using reference TRBV5-1 and TRBJ2-7, is KAGVTQTPRYLIKTRGQQVTLSCSPISGHRSVSWYQQTPGQGLQFLFEYFSETQRNKGNFPGRFSGRQFSNSRSEMNVSTLELGDSALYLCASSTRIGVAYEQYFGPGTRLTVT.

The chain carries TRBV9 and TRBJ2-3; D gene unclear. Per germline, CDR1 SGDLS and CDR2 YYNGEE. The CDR3 covers 15 residues. Deletions cut 0 bases from V and 1 base from J, with 9 bases between. The CDR3 DNA is TGTGCCAGCAGCGTAGATGATTACCGCACAGATACGCAGTATTTT. It is translated as CASSVDDYRTDTQYF.